This T cell receptor beta chain was recorded in a study of blood T cell repertoires in COVID-19. About the study: In each case, the material was cDNA or gDNA derived from T cells, B-cell-depleted T cells, or PBMCs.

Trimming removed 5 bases from V and 7 bases from J, with 11 bases in between. This CDR3 is 13 amino acids long. Original methodology: Quantification of nucleated cells was approximated via reference gene primer amplification. Only in-frame clones appear in the TCRdb table, and some are missing; sequencing was by immunoSEQ multiplex PCR. Clone size and the V and J calls come from that table; the DNA yielded D and trimming. Of some 220,000 clones listed, around three quarters were seen once; the top ten hold 7.2%. The chain carries TRBV12-3 or TRBV12-4 and TRBJ1-4; no firm D call. The sequenced material came from peripheral blood. The TCR sequence derives from a woman aged 70-85 years with acute or convalescent COVID-19. The CDR3 sequence is CASSPNGGEKLFF. CDR3 in DNA: TGTGCCAGCAGTCCGAATGGCGGTGAAAAACTGTTTTTT.